The clone carrying this T cell receptor beta chain has only one observation. Its antigen is still unknown. Trimming removed 10 bases from V and 11 bases from J, with 32 bases in between. Germline CDR1 reads ENHRY; CDR2 reads SYGVKD. The CDR3 sequence is 16 residues long. These data originate in a study of T cells in Graves' hyperthyroidism and ophthalmopathy. Template material for amplifying TCR beta CDR3 regions consisted of RNA transcripts. First-round RT-PCR targeting the TCR CDR3 was performed with the HTBI primer set. TCRdb recomputed calls from the multiplex PCR reads with MiXCR, one row per CDR3 protein. This table holds about 580,000 distinct CDR3 sequences, around 46% found once. General study points: It was a median approximately 7.1 months before onset that the model predicted ophthalmopathy.

Sequenced sample: peripheral blood or thyroid tissue (not recorded which). This clonotype was obtained from a woman younger than 30 with Graves' hyperthyroidism. The V and J genes are TRBV10-3 and TRBJ1-2; perhaps TRBD1 as D (5 bases). CDR3 protein: CATTSSADDSSSGYTF. In DNA form, the CDR3 reads TGTGCCACCACCTCGAGTGCGGATGACAGCTCCTCTGGGTACACCTTC.